This T cell receptor beta chain was sequenced for a study of blood T cell repertoires in COVID-19. Whole-study context: Specimens from acute and convalescent COVID-19 originated in the United States, Italy and Spain. The analysed material was cDNA or gDNA that came from T cells, B-cell-depleted T cells, or PBMCs.

In the authors' workflow: Estimation of nucleated cell counts relied on the amplification of reference gene primers. Using immunoSEQ multiplex PCR, the repertoire was profiled, and TCRdb retains in-frame clones only, with some absent. From that table come the V and J calls and clone size; the DNA was used to work out D and trimming. The sample includes about 200,000 clones, roughly 85% of them seen just once. Germline values: CDR1 DFQATT, CDR2 SNEGSKA (reference sequence). V lost 3 bases and J lost 0; bases outside the gene matches: 4. CDR3 length: 14 residues. The genes are TRBV20-1 and TRBJ2-7; 8 bases line up with TRBD2. The sample consisted of peripheral blood. The sequence was obtained from a man aged 60 to 75 with acute or convalescent COVID-19. The CDR3 reads CSASPSGSSYEQYF. The DNA of the CDR3 is TGCAGTGCTAGTCCAAGCGGGAGCTCCTACGAGCAGTACTTC.